This T cell receptor (beta chain) was captured in a study of T cell responses to AZD1222 COVID-19 vaccine. V was trimmed by 4 bases and J by 0 bases, leaving 13 bases between them. Looked up from germline, CDR1 is SQVTM and CDR2 is ANQGSEA. There are 15 residues in the CDR3. Notes on the study in general: Unmutated variant regions are reportedly targeted by nearly half of spike-specific TCRs.

This table comes from immunoSEQ multiplex PCR, and its TCRdb copy is limited to in-frame clones, with some not included. The sample lists about 120,000 clones, around 93% seen once, with 13% to 15% in the top ten. On this clone: Its antigen is undetermined.

The receptor comes from an adult in good health. The chain uses TRBV29-1 and TRBJ1-5, with unresolved D. The sequencing used peripheral blood, collected on day 0 of AZD1222 vaccination. CDR3 sequence: CSVANLTFSNQPQHF. In DNA, the CDR3 is TGCAGCGTTGCGAACTTAACATTTAGCAATCAGCCCCAGCATTTT.